This TCR beta chain was profiled in a study of OX40 agonist ivuxolimab in advanced cancers. Across the study: The eligibility criteria allowed prior anti-PD-1, anti-PD-L1 or anti-CTLA-4 therapy, and about 40% had some. Study-wide points: The average count of expanded clones was higher among CD8+ T cells than among CD4+.

The V end lost 3 bases, the J end lost 4 bases, and 14 bases lay between the germline ends. The CDR3 is made up of 15 amino acids. Sequencing used immunoSEQ multiplex PCR; TCRdb keeps in-frame clones, though not all of them. Found here are about 77,000 clones, roughly 80% of them singletons; the top ten hold 4% to 6%. This clone was found a few times. Its target is unknown. The V and J genes are TRBV23-1 and TRBJ2-3; possible D gene TRBD1, 6 bases. TRBV23-1 is an ORF, with its function uncertain. The receptor's source is an adult with an advanced solid tumor such as melanoma, head and neck, liver or kidney cancer. The specimen comprised CD4+ or CD8+ T cells sorted from blood, sampled in a trial of the OX40 agonist ivuxolimab. Written as DNA, the CDR3 is TGCGCCAGCAGTCACATCAGGGGTCCCGCAGATACGCAGTATTTT. Its protein product is CASSHIRGPADTQYF.